The 9 T cell receptor beta chains in this list originate from one sample, sequenced in a study of cytomegalovirus exposure and HLA in healthy donors. PCR amplification relied on 60 Vbeta primers (plus 13 Jbeta primers). The repertoire was sequenced with immunoSEQ multiplex PCR; TCRdb's copy has only in-frame clones and lacks some. In the table there are 270,000 or so clones, roughly 85% of which are singletons. Sequences were obtained from PBMCs. The receptors derive from a man aged 35-49 years in good health and CMV-seropositive.

This chain uses TRBV21-1 with TRBJ1-5; the table's TRBD1 call for D was not verified on the DNA. TRBV21-1 is tagged as a pseudogene. This CDR3 contains 17 residues. Here the CDR3 reads CASSIVRDRGEGQPQHF. CDR3 DNA sequence: TGTGCCAGCAGCATCGTCCGGGACAGGGGTGAAGGTCAGCCCCAGCATTTT.

The chain has TRBV18 and TRBJ2-1; 14 bases are a match to TRBD2. The length of the CDR3 is 16 residues. Germline lookup yields CDR1 KGHSH and CDR2 LQKENI. The ends lost 3 bases at V and 6 bases at J; junction bases unmatched: 4. The DNA for the CDR3 is TGTGCCAGCTCACCCCCGACTAGCGGGAGGGCCAATGAGCAGTTCTTC. Translating it yields CASSPPTSGRANEQFF.

The rearrangement joins TRBV29-1 to TRBJ2-7; 8 bases map to TRBD2. Germline assignment: CDR1 SQVTM and CDR2 ANQGSEA. The CDR3 runs to 12 residues. V was clipped by 7 bases and J by 3 bases; unmatched bases: 5. CDR3 DNA sequence: TGCAGCGCAGGGACTAGGGGCTACGAGCAGTACTTC. Translation gives CSAGTRGYEQYF.

The CDR3 is CASSQERTSAYNEQFF. Here the CDR3 DNA reads TGTGCCAGCAGCCAAGAGAGGACTAGCGCCTACAATGAGCAGTTCTTC. This chain connects TRBV4-2 to TRBJ2-1; 9 nucleotides agree with TRBD2. V lost 0 bases, J lost 2 bases, and 2 bases stayed unmatched. Germline V lookup: CDR1 LGHNA, CDR2 YNFKEQ. The CDR3 has 16 amino acids.

The V gene is TRBV7-9, the J gene TRBJ2-5; D ambiguous. The DNA end is more similar to TRBJ2-7, so the J call may be wrong. Germline V gene sequence: CDR1 SEHNR, CDR2 FQNEAQ (reference sequence). This CDR3 comprises 11 residues. CDR3: CASSLGREQYF. In DNA form, the CDR3 reads TGTGCCAGCAGCTTAGGCCGCGAGCAGTACTTC.

This clone was observed a few times. This chain links TRBV10-3 with TRBJ1-1; no firm D call. The CDR3 spans 13 residues. Germline V gives CDR1 ENHRY, CDR2 SYGVKD. V was clipped by 2 bases and J by 5 bases, with 9 bases between them. The CDR3 is CAISEVSSTEAFF. CDR3 DNA sequence: TGTGCCATCAGTGAGGTCAGTTCAACTGAAGCTTTCTTT.

CDR3 in amino acids: CASSESAPYYEQYF. The CDR3 DNA reads as TGTGCCAGCAGTGAAAGCGCACCCTACTACGAGCAGTACTTC. The chain carries TRBV6-1 and TRBJ2-7; no reliable D call. The V gene's germline CDR1 is MNHNS and CDR2 SASEGT. CDR3 length equals 14 residues. Trimming took off 2 bases at V and 3 bases at J, with 11 bases between the two ends.

The chain uses TRBV30 and TRBJ1-1; TRBD1 matches at 7 bases. Germline CDR1 reads GTSNPN; CDR2 reads SVGIG (reference sequence). This CDR3 region has 13 residues. The V gene end was trimmed by 3 bases and the J gene end by 6 bases; junction bases not matched to a gene: 7. The CDR3 nucleotides read TGTGCCTGGAGGGGCAGGGGGACGGCTGAAGCTTTCTTT. Its translation is CAWRGRGTAEAFF.

The rearrangement joins TRBV29-1 to TRBJ2-7; D ambiguous. This CDR3 spans 11 amino acids. Germline CDR1 SQVTM, CDR2 ANQGSEA. The V end lost 6 bases, the J end lost 1 base, and 7 bases lay between the germline ends. The CDR3: CSVEKSYEQYF. DNA of the CDR3: TGCAGCGTGGAGAAATCCTACGAGCAGTACTTC.